The rows below give T cell receptor beta chains drawn from one sample of a study of cytomegalovirus exposure and HLA in healthy donors. Profiled with immunoSEQ multiplex PCR; TCRdb holds only in-frame clones, not every one. Among hundreds of thousands of clones listed, over 85% were seen once. Material: PBMCs. The source of these receptors is a young woman in good health and CMV-seronegative. Both conserved end residues are part of each CDR3. A D gene is named only where the DNA matches it firmly. Rows may omit the clone size; those that give it use once, few, many or a size class.

TRBV29-1	-	-	TRBJ2-7	CSVEGTAAGEQYF	TGCAGCGTTGAAGGGACCGCGGCGGGCGAGCAGTACTTC
TRBV10-1	-	-	TRBJ2-3	CASSESRGGSTDTQYF	TGCGCCAGCAGTGAGTCTAGGGGGGGGAGCACAGATACGCAGTATTTT
TRBV7-3	-	-	TRBJ1-1	CASREGGEAFF	TGTGCCAGCAGAGAGGGGGGGGAAGCTTTCTTT
TRBV27	-	TRBD1	TRBJ2-3	CASHLLGQGEDTQYF	TGTGCCAGCCACCTACTGGGACAGGGAGAGGATACGCAGTATTTT
TRBV4-2	-	-	TRBJ2-1	CASSQGQTSSSYNEQFF	TGTGCCAGCAGCCAAGGGCAGACTTCTAGCTCCTACAATGAGCAGTTCTTC
TRBV29-1	-	TRBD1	TRBJ2-2	CSVEDRGTNTGELFF	TGCAGCGTTGAGGACAGGGGTACTAACACCGGGGAGCTGTTTTTT
TRBV7-9	-	TRBD1	TRBJ2-7	CASSLSGQGYEQYF	TGTGCCAGCAGCCTCTCGGGACAGGGCTACGAGCAGTACTTC
TRBV6-1	-	TRBD2	TRBJ2-1	CASRTGGSYNEQFF	TGTGCCAGCAGGACGGGGGGCTCCTACAATGAGCAGTTCTTC
TRBV27	-	-	TRBJ2-5	CASSLGAQETQYF	TGTGCCAGCAGTTTAGGAGCCCAAGAGACCCAGTACTTC
TRBV9	-	TRBD2	TRBJ2-5	CASSVGRLAGYQETQYF	TGTGCCAGCAGCGTAGGAAGACTAGCGGGGTACCAAGAGACCCAGTACTTC
TRBV5-6	-	-	TRBJ1-2	CASSRQNPTYGYTF	TGTGCCAGCAGCCGACAGAATCCCACCTATGGCTACACCTTC
TRBV5-1	-	-	TRBJ1-4	CASSVQTDSTNEKLFF	TGCGCCAGCAGCGTACAGACCGATTCAACTAATGAAAAACTGTTTTTT
TRBV5-4	-	-	TRBJ2-7	CASSAQWGRLDEQYF	TGTGCCAGCAGCGCCCAATGGGGGCGCTTGGACGAGCAGTACTTC
TRBV7-8	once	-	TRBJ2-5	CASSLGHPPQETQYF	TGTGCCAGCAGCCTGGGACATCCCCCCCAAGAGACCCAGTACTTC
TRBV5-1	-	-	TRBJ2-7	CASSLGGRGGNEQYF	TGCGCCAGCAGCTTAGGGGGAAGGGGTGGAAACGAGCAGTACTTC
TRBV9	-	TRBD2	TRBJ2-1	CASSVTGLANNEQFF	TGTGCCAGCAGCGTAACAGGACTAGCGAACAATGAGCAGTTCTTC
TRBV6-6	once	TRBD2	TRBJ2-5	CASSYRTSQETQYF	TGTGCCAGCAGTTACAGGACTAGTCAAGAGACCCAGTACTTC
TRBV2	-	-	TRBJ1-3	CASSPVSGNTIYF	TGTGCCAGCAGTCCAGTTTCTGGAAACACCATATATTTT
TRBV2	-	TRBD1	TRBJ1-2	CASTDRGVYGYTF	TGTGCCAGCACCGACAGGGGCGTTTATGGCTACACCTTC
TRBV29-1	-	TRBD2	TRBJ2-5	CSVTGTSVQETQYF	TGCAGCGTGACCGGGACTAGCGTACAAGAGACCCAGTACTTC
TRBV5-1	-	TRBD2	TRBJ2-1	CASWMGGGSYNEQFF	TGCGCCAGCTGGATGGGCGGGGGGTCCTACAATGAGCAGTTCTTC
TRBV9	-	TRBD1	TRBJ2-7	CASSIRDRDHEQYF	TGTGCCAGCAGCATCCGGGACAGGGACCACGAGCAGTACTTC
TRBV5-1	once	TRBD2	TRBJ2-7	CASSSFSGGISYEQYF	TGCGCCAGCAGCTCCTTTAGCGGGGGGATCTCCTACGAGCAGTACTTC
TRBV18	once	-	TRBJ2-2	CASSPPRGANTGELFF	TGTGCCAGCTCACCACCCAGGGGAGCGAACACCGGGGAGCTGTTTTTT
TRBV15	-	-	TRBJ2-7	CATSRALGYEQYF	TGTGCCACCAGCAGAGCCCTAGGCTACGAGCAGTACTTC
TRBV29-1	-	TRBD1	TRBJ1-3	CSAYRGGGNTIYF	TGCAGCGCGTACAGGGGGGGAGGAAACACCATATATTTT
TRBV9	-	-	TRBJ1-1	CASSGNGGNTEAFF	TGTGCCAGCAGCGGCAACGGTGGGAACACTGAAGCTTTCTTT